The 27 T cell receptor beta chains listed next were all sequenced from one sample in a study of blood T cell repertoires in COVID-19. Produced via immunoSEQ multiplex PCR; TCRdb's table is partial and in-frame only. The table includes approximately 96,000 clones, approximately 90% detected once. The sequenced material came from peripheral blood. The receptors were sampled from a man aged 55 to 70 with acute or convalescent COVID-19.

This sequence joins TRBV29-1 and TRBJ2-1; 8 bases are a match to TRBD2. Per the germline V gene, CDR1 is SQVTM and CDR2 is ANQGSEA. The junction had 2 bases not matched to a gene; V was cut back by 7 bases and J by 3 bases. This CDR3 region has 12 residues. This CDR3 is CSGLANYNEQFF. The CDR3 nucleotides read TGCAGCGGACTAGCGAACTACAATGAGCAGTTCTTC.

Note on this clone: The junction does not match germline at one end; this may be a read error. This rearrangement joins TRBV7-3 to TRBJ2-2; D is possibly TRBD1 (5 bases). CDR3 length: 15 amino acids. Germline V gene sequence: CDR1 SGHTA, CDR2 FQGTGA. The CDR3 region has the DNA TGTGCCAGCAGTTTAACAGGAGAAACGACCGGGGAGCTGTTTTTT. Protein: CASSLTGETTGELFF.

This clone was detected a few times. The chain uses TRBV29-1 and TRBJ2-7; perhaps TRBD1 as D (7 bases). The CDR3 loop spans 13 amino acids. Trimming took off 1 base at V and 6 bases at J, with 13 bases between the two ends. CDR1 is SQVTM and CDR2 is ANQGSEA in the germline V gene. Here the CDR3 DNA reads TGCAGCGTTGAAGGGCCAGGGGGGACCGAGCAGTACTTC. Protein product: CSVEGPGGTEQYF.

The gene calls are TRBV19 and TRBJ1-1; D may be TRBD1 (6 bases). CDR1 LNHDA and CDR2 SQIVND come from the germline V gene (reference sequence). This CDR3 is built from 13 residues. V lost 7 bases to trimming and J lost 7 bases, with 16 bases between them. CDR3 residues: CASTQPTRGEAFF. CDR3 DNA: TGTGCCAGTACTCAACCTACCAGGGGTGAAGCTTTCTTT.

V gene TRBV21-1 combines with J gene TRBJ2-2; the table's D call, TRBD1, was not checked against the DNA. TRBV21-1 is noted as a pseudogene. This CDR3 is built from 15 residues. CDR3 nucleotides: TGTGCCAGCAGCAAAGGGAAGGGGTGGACCGGGGAGCTGTTTTTT. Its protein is CASSKGKGWTGELFF.

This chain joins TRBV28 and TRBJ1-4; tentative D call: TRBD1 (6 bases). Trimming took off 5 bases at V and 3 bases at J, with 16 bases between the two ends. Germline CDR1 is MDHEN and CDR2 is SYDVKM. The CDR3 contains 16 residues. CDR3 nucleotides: TGTGCCAGCAGTCCACGACAGGAACTTTCTAATGAAAAACTGTTTTTT. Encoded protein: CASSPRQELSNEKLFF. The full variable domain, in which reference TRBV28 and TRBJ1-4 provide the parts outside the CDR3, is DVKVTQSSRYLVKRTGEKVFLECVQDMDHENMFWYRQDPGLGLRLIYFSYDVKMKEKGDIPEGYSVSREKKERFSLILESASTNQTSMYLCASSPRQELSNEKLFFGSGTQLSVL.

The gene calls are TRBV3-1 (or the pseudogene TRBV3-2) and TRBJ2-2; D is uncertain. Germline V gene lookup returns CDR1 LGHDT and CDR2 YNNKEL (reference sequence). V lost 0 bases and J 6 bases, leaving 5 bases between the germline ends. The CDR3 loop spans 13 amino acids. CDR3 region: CASSQDRAGELFF. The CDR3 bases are TGTGCCAGCAGCCAAGATCGGGCCGGGGAGCTGTTTTTT.

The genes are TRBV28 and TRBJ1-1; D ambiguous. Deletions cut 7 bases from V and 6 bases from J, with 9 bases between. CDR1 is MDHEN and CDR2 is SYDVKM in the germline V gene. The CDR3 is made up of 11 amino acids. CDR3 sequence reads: CASNSDSEAFF. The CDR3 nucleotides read TGTGCCAGCAACTCCGACTCTGAAGCTTTCTTT.

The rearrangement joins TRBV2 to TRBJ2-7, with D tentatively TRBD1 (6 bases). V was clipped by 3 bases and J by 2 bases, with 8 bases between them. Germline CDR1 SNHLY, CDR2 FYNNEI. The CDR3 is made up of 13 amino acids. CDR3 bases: TGTGCCAGCAGTGAGTGGGGGCCCTACGAGCAGTACTTC. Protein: CASSEWGPYEQYF.

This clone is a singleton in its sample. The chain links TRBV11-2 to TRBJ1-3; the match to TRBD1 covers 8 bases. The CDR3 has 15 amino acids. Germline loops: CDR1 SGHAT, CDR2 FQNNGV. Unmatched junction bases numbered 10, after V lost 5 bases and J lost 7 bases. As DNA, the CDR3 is TGTGCCAGCAGCCCGGAGACAGGGGTCTCTAACACCATATATTTT. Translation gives CASSPETGVSNTIYF.

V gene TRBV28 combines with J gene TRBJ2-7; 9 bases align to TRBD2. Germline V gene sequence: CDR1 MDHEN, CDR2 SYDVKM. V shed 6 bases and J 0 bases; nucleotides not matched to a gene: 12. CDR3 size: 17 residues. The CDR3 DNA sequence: TGTGCCAGCAGCTCGCCGGGGGCTAGCGGGAACTCCTACGAGCAGTACTTC. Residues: CASSSPGASGNSYEQYF. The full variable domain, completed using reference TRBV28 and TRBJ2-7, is DVKVTQSSRYLVKRTGEKVFLECVQDMDHENMFWYRQDPGLGLRLIYFSYDVKMKEKGDIPEGYSVSREKKERFSLILESASTNQTSMYLCASSSPGASGNSYEQYFGPGTRLTVT.

In DNA, the CDR3 is TGTGCCAGCAGTTTGGGGGCAGGGTCGGCTAATGAAAAACTGTTTTTT. Its protein product is CASSLGAGSANEKLFF. The chain has TRBV6-2 or TRBV6-3 and TRBJ1-4, with D perhaps TRBD1 (6 bases). V dropped 4 bases and J dropped 3 bases, with 15 bases sitting between them. Germline V CDR1 and CDR2: MNHEY, SVGEGT. CDR3 length equals 16 residues.

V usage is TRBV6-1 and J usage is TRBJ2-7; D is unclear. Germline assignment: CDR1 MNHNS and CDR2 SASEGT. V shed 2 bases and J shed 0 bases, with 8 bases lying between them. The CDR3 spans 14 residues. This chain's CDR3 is CASSETRSSYEQYF. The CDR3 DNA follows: TGTGCCAGCAGTGAAACGAGATCCTCCTACGAGCAGTACTTC.

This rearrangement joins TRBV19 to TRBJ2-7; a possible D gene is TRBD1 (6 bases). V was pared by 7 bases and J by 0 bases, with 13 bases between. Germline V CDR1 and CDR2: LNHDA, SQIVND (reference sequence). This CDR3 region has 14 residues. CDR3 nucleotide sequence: TGTGCCAGTATGCCTAGCAGGGGCTCCTACGAGCAGTACTTC. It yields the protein CASMPSRGSYEQYF.

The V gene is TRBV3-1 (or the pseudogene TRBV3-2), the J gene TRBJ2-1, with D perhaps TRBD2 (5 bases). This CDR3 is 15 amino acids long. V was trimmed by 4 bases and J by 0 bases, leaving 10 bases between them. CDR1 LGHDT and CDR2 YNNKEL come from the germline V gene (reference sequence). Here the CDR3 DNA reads TGTGCCAGCAGCCTCGGAGGTAACTCCTACAATGAGCAGTTCTTC. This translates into CASSLGGNSYNEQFF.

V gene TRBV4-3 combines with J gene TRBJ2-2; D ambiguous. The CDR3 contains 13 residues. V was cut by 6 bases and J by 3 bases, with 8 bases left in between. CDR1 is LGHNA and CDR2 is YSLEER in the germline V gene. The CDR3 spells CASRSVYTGELFF. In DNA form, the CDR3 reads TGCGCCAGCAGATCAGTGTACACCGGGGAGCTGTTTTTT.

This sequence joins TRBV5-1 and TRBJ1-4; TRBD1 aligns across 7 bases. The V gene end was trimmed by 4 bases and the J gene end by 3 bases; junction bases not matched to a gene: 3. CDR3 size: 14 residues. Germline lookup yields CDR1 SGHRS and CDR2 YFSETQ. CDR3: CASSQQGPNEKLFF. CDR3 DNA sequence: TGCGCCAGCAGCCAACAGGGGCCTAATGAAAAACTGTTTTTT.

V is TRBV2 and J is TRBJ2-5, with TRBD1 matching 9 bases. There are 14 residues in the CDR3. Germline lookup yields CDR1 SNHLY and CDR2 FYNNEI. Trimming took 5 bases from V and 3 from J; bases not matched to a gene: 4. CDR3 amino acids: CASSWTGVKETQYF. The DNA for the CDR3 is TGTGCCAGCAGTTGGACAGGGGTGAAAGAGACCCAGTACTTC. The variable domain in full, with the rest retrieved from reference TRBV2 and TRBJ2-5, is EPEVTQTPSHQVTQMGQEVILRCVPISNHLYFYWYRQILGQKVEFLVSFYNNEISEKSEIFDDQFSVERPDGSNFTLKIRSTKLEDSAMYFCASSWTGVKETQYFGPGTRLLVL.

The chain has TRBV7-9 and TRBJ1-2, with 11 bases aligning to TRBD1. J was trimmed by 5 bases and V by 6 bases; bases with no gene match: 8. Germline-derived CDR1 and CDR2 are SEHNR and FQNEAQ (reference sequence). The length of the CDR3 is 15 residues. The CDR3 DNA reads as TGTGCCAGCAGTACCGGGACAGGGGGTTTTTATGGCTACACCTTC. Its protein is CASSTGTGGFYGYTF.

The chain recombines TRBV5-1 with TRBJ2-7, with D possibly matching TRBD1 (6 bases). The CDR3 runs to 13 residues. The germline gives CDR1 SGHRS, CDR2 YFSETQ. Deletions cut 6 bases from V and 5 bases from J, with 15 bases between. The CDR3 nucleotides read TGCGCCAGCACCCGGGTGTGGGGGCACGAGCAGTACTTC. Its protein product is CASTRVWGHEQYF.

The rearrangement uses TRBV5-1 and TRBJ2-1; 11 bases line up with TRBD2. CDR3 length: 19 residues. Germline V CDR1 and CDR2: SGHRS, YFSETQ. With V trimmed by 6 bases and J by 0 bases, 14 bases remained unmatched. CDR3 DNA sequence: TGCGCCAGCAACCAAGGAGTCCTAGCGGGGGGATACTCCTACAATGAGCAGTTCTTC. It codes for CASNQGVLAGGYSYNEQFF.

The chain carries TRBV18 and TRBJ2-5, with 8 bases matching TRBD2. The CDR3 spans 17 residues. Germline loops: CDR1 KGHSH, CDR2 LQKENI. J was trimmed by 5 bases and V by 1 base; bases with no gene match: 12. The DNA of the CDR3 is TGTGCCAGCTCACCACTACCTAGCGGGCTGAGGGAGGAGACCCAGTACTTC. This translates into CASSPLPSGLREETQYF.

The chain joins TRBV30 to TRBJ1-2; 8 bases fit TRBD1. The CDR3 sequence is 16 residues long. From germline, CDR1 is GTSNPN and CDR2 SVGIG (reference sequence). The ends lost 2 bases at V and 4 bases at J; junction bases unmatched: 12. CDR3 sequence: CAWSPGQGRLFYGYTF. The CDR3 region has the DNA TGTGCCTGGAGTCCTGGACAGGGCAGGTTGTTCTATGGCTACACCTTC.

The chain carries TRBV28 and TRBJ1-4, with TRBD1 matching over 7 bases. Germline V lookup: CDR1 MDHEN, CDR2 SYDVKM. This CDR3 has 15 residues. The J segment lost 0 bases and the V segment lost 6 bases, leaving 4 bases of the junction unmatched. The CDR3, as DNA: TGTGCCAGCAGCCTACAGGGGACAACTAATGAAAAACTGTTTTTT. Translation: CASSLQGTTNEKLFF.

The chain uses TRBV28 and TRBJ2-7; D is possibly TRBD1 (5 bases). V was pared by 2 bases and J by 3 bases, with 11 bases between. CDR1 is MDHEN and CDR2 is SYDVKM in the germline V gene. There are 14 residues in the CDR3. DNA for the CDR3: TGTGCCAGCAGTTTAGGGCACAGGTACTACGAGCAGTACTTC. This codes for CASSLGHRYYEQYF.

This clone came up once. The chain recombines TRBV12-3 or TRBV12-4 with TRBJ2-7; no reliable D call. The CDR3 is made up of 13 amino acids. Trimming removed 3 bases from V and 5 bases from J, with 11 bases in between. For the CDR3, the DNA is TGTGCCAGCAGTTTCATAGCAAGGAACGAGCAGTACTTC. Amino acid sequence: CASSFIARNEQYF.

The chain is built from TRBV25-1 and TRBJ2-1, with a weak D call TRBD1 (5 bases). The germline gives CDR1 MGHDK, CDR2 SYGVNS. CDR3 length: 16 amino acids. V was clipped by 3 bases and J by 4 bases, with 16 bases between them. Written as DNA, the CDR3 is TGTGCCAGCAGTGACCCCCAGGGATGGGGTTACAATGAGCAGTTCTTC. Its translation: CASSDPQGWGYNEQFF.